The 20 T cell receptor beta chains below all came from one sample that was sequenced in a study of CD8 T cells in Susac syndrome. It was with random hexamers that 0.5 to 1 ug RNA was reverse transcribed. In TCRdb, the immunoSEQ multiplex PCR reads were re-called with MiXCR into one record per CDR3 protein. Among 150,000 to 200,000 distinct CDR3 sequences listed, about 93% were seen once. Sample: CD4+ T cells from PBMCs. The receptors shown here come from a human donor in good health.

In DNA, the CDR3 is TGTGCCAGCAGCCGTGGGACTAGTGCTCAGTTCTTC. Encoded protein: CASSRGTSAQFF. This chain joins TRBV12-3 or TRBV12-4 and TRBJ2-1; TRBD2 matches at 8 bases. The CDR3 is 12 residues long. J gave up 13 bases and V 6 bases, and 8 bases lay outside the gene matches.

CDR3 amino acids: CASSYFGGLDTGELFF. DNA for the CDR3: TGTGCCAGCAGTTACTTCGGGGGGCTCGACACCGGGGAGCTGTTTTTT. The gene calls are TRBV6-5 and TRBJ2-2, with D possibly TRBD2 on 7 matching bases. The CDR3 extends over 16 amino acids. CDR1 and CDR2 (germline): MNHEY, SVGAGI. V was clipped by 1 base and J by 3 bases, with 12 bases between them.

CDR3 coding DNA: TGTGCCAGCAGCGCCAGGGATTTAAGGACTGAAGCTTTCTTT. Amino acid sequence: CASSARDLRTEAFF. The rearrangement joins TRBV28 to TRBJ1-1; perhaps TRBD1 as D (5 bases). Germline assignment: CDR1 MDHEN and CDR2 SYDVKM. The CDR3 runs 14 residues. V lost 6 bases, J lost 5 bases, and 16 bases lay in between.

The chain is built from TRBV9 and TRBJ1-1; 11 positions match TRBD1. This CDR3 has 16 residues. Germline CDR1 and CDR2: SGDLS and YYNGEE. V lost 4 bases and J lost 3; bases outside the gene matches: 8. As DNA, the CDR3 is TGTGCCAGCAGCCCCCGGTGGACAGGGGGCCACACTGAAGCTTTCTTT. Translating gives CASSPRWTGGHTEAFF.

This chain uses TRBV19 with TRBJ2-5; D call uncertain. V lost 1 base and J 6 bases, leaving 12 bases between the germline ends. In germline, CDR1 is LNHDA, CDR2 SQIVND (reference sequence). This CDR3 contains 14 residues. The CDR3 coding sequence is TGTGCCAGTAGTATAGCCTTTCCGGACCAGACCCAGTACTTC. The encoded protein is CASSIAFPDQTQYF.

This clonotype was detected a few times. This rearrangement joins TRBV20-1 to TRBJ2-7; 9 bases fit TRBD1. Germline V gene sequence: CDR1 DFQATT, CDR2 SNEGSKA (reference sequence). CDR3 length: 12 amino acids. CDR3 sequence: CSGTGGGYEQYF. CDR3 nucleotides: TGCAGCGGAACAGGGGGCGGTTACGAGCAGTACTTC.

This chain joins TRBV19 and TRBJ2-7; possible D gene TRBD1, 5 bases. This CDR3 spans 16 amino acids. V lost 3 bases and J 2 bases, leaving 17 bases between the germline ends. CDR1 is LNHDA and CDR2 is SQIVND in the germline V gene (reference sequence). Written as DNA, the CDR3 is TGTGCCAGTAGTATCCGCACGCAGGGATTCCCCTACGAGCAGTACTTC. It is translated as CASSIRTQGFPYEQYF.

The chain uses TRBV7-3 and TRBJ1-2; tentative D call: TRBD1 (6 bases). The length of the CDR3 is 15 residues. Germline values: CDR1 SGHTA, CDR2 FQGTGA. The V end was cut by 5 bases, the J end by 2 bases, with 15 bases between. CDR3 nucleotide sequence: TGTGCCAGCAGCCCCGGGGGGCAGGGGAACTATGGCTACACCTTC. Translating gives CASSPGGQGNYGYTF.

The chain couples TRBV6-1 to TRBJ2-1; TRBD2 agrees at 8 bases. Germline CDR1 reads MNHNS; CDR2 reads SASEGT. Losses at the gene ends were 5 bases for V and 9 bases for J; bases not matched to a gene: 9. This CDR3 region has 14 residues. The CDR3 here is CASSPQWTSSEQFF. For the CDR3, the DNA is TGTGCCAGCAGTCCGCAATGGACTAGCAGTGAGCAGTTCTTC.

The chain uses TRBV12-3 or TRBV12-4 and TRBJ1-3; D is possibly TRBD1 (5 bases). V lost 6 bases and J lost 0, with 9 bases in between. This CDR3 region has 14 residues. CDR3 region: CASSQGDSGNTIYF. CDR3 bases: TGTGCCAGCAGCCAGGGAGACTCTGGAAACACCATATATTTT.

This CDR3 is CASRRIPSQPQHF. The CDR3 coding sequence is TGTGCCAGCAGGAGAATACCGTCGCAGCCCCAGCATTTT. The chain combines TRBV2 with TRBJ1-5, with D unclear. V was cut by 6 bases and J by 7 bases, with 13 bases left in between. Germline CDR1 SNHLY, CDR2 FYNNEI. There are 13 residues in the CDR3. The full variable domain, completed using reference TRBV2 and TRBJ1-5, is EPEVTQTPSHQVTQMGQEVILRCVPISNHLYFYWYRQILGQKVEFLVSFYNNEISEKSEIFDDQFSVERPDGSNFTLKIRSTKLEDSAMYFCASRRIPSQPQHFGDGTRLSIL.

J is TRBJ2-1 and V is TRBV6-2 or TRBV6-3; 12 bases fit TRBD1. Germline CDR1 reads MNHEY; CDR2 reads SVGEGT. V gave up 7 bases and J gave up 7 bases; unmatched junction bases: 2. The CDR3 totals 13 residues. The CDR3 loop is CASKGQGANEQFF. The CDR3 DNA is TGTGCCAGCAAGGGACAGGGGGCAAATGAGCAGTTCTTC.

Only one count was recorded for this clonotype. V gene TRBV14 combines with J gene TRBJ1-4; D is unclear. This CDR3 spans 14 amino acids. Germline values: CDR1 SGHDN, CDR2 FVKESK. The V gene lost 4 bases and the J gene lost 11 bases, with 17 bases spanning the gap. CDR3 DNA sequence: TGTGCCAGCAGCCCGACATTCGAGGCCTGGAAACTGTTTTTT. Translating gives CASSPTFEAWKLFF.

The J gene is TRBJ2-2, the V gene TRBV29-1; unclear D gene. The germline CDR1 and CDR2 sequences are SQVTM and ANQGSEA. The CDR3 spans 14 residues. V lost 5 bases to trimming and J lost 1 base, with 11 bases between them. CDR3 loop: CSVSQLGNTGELFF. The CDR3 DNA is TGCAGCGTTTCCCAATTGGGGAACACCGGGGAGCTGTTTTTT.

The chain joins TRBV3-1 to TRBJ2-3; TRBD1 is a possible D gene (5 bases). V dropped 8 bases and J dropped 2 bases, with 20 bases sitting between them. The CDR3 consists of 16 residues. Per the germline V gene, CDR1 is LGHDT and CDR2 is YNNKEL (reference sequence). The CDR3 loop is CASAQGQGFNTDTQYF. The DNA of the CDR3 is TGTGCCAGCGCCCAAGGGCAGGGCTTTAACACAGATACGCAGTATTTT.

The chain links TRBV7-6 to TRBJ1-2, with D possibly matching TRBD1 (5 bases). Germline CDR1 SGHVS, CDR2 FNYEAQ. The CDR3 is made up of 14 amino acids. Between the trimmed V and J ends, which lost 5 bases and 4 bases, there was a span of 14 bases. The chain's CDR3 is CASSLEGRGYGYTF. Here the CDR3 DNA reads TGTGCCAGCAGCCTGGAGGGACGAGGCTATGGCTACACCTTC.

This rearrangement joins TRBV19 to TRBJ1-2, with D perhaps matching TRBD1 (5 bases). CDR3 length: 15 amino acids. Germline lookup yields CDR1 LNHDA and CDR2 SQIVND (reference sequence). V lost 1 base and J 7 bases, leaving 16 bases between the germline ends. The CDR3 DNA reads as TGTGCCAGTAGTATAGCTCAGACAGCTATATCTGGCTACACCTTC. Protein product: CASSIAQTAISGYTF. The whole variable domain, filled in from reference TRBV19 and TRBJ1-2, reads DGGITQSPKYLFRKEGQNVTLSCEQNLNHDAMYWYRQDPGQGLRLIYYSQIVNDFQKGDIAEGYSVSREKKESFPLTVTSAQKNPTAFYLCASSIAQTAISGYTFGSGTRLTVV.

This chain links TRBV13 with TRBJ2-3; D remains unclear. CDR1 and CDR2 from the germline V gene are PRHDT and FYEKMQ (reference sequence). CDR3 size: 14 residues. Trimming took 0 bases from V and 4 from J, leaving 8 bases between them. The CDR3: CASSLGFGADTQYF. CDR3 coding DNA: TGTGCCAGCAGCTTAGGATTCGGTGCAGATACGCAGTATTTT.

The rearrangement joins TRBV7-9 to TRBJ2-7; perhaps TRBD1 as D (6 bases). This CDR3 comprises 14 residues. V dropped 5 bases and J dropped 4 bases, with 15 bases sitting between them. Germline values: CDR1 SEHNR, CDR2 FQNEAQ (reference sequence). DNA of the CDR3: TGTGCCAGCAGCATAGGGGGTCTCGGGTACGAGCAGTACTTC. As protein: CASSIGGLGYEQYF. Combining the CDR3 with reference TRBV7-9 and TRBJ2-7 gives the whole variable domain DTGVSQNPRHKITKRGQNVTFRCDPISEHNRLYWYRQTLGQGPEFLTYFQNEAQLEKSRLLSDRFSAERPKGSFSTLEIQRTEQGDSAMYLCASSIGGLGYEQYFGPGTRLTVT.

The genes are TRBV7-9 and TRBJ1-1; 7 bases are a match to TRBD1. V was pared by 2 bases and J by 5 bases, with 11 bases of the junction left unmatched. Germline CDR1 is SEHNR and CDR2 is FQNEAQ (reference sequence). This CDR3 has 16 amino acids. This CDR3 is CASSLLTGLQGTEAFF. The CDR3 coding sequence is TGTGCCAGCAGCTTATTGACGGGGCTACAGGGGACTGAAGCTTTCTTT.